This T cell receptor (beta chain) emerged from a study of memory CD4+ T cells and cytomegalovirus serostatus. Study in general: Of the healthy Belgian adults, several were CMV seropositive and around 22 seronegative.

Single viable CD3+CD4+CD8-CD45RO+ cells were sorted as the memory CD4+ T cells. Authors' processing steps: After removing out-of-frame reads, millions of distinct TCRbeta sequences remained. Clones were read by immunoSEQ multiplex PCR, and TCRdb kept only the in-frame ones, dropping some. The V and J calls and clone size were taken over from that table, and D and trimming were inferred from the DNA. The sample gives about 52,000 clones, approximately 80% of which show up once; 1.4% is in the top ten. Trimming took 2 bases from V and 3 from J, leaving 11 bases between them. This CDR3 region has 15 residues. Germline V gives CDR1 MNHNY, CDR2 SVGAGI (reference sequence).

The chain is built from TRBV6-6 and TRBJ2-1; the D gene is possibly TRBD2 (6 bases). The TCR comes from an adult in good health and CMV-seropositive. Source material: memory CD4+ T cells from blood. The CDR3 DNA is TGTGCCAGCAGTTACCCGGGAGAGGGCTACAATGAGCAGTTCTTC. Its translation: CASSYPGEGYNEQFF.